Listed below are T cell receptor beta chains from one sample, sequenced in a study of cytomegalovirus exposure and HLA in healthy donors. Measured with immunoSEQ multiplex PCR; TCRdb has only the in-frame clones, and not every one. Here the sample spans around 270,000 clones, 80% being singletons. Sequenced material: PBMCs. These receptors all stem from a girl aged 2-10 years in good health and CMV-seronegative. Each CDR3 is given without its conserved first and last residue. Where a row states a size, it is once, few, many or the class of an expanded clone; other rows omit it.

clone_size: .; v_call: TRBV10-3; cdr3_aa: AINRENSGNTIY
clone_size: .; v_call: TRBV18; cdr3_aa: ASSPNSGRGTGPYEQY
clone_size: .; v_call: TRBV13; cdr3_aa: ASSRQGRTEAF
clone_size: .; v_call: TRBV7-8; cdr3_aa: ASSFHRVSYNEQF
clone_size: .; v_call: TRBV7-6; cdr3_aa: ASSFGSTYNEQF
clone_size: .; v_call: TRBV7-9; cdr3_aa: ASSGDASTYNEQF
clone_size: few; v_call: TRBV5-1; cdr3_aa: ASSLAGKSTDTQY
clone_size: .; v_call: TRBV5-1; cdr3_aa: ASSLAPSYNEQF
clone_size: .; v_call: TRBV18; cdr3_aa: ASSGQGANYGYT
clone_size: .; v_call: TRBV5-1; cdr3_aa: ASRRMSTDTQY